This entry concerns a single TCR beta chain. The antigen is undetermined. The sample is drawn from a study of cytomegalovirus exposure and HLA in healthy donors. The PCR was carried out with 60 Vbeta primers and 13 Jbeta primers. Using immunoSEQ multiplex PCR, the repertoire was profiled, and TCRdb retains in-frame clones only, with some absent. Of more than 95,000 clones listed, about a tenth are singletons. The donors, nominally healthy at sampling, likely had unrecorded immune exposures. The study's findings and limits: In an earlier analysis, most TCR beta V segments were productive about 87% or about 30% of the time.

The germline V and J ends were trimmed by 0 bases and 7 bases, with 10 bases remaining between them. The CDR3 spans 13 residues. The germline V gene encodes CDR1 SGHRS and CDR2 YFSETQ. Sequencing was done on a sample of PBMCs. This chain connects TRBV5-1 to TRBJ1-2; tentative D call: TRBD1 (5 bases). This sequence was found in a man between 40 and 49 years old in good health and CMV-seropositive. CDR3 DNA sequence: TGCGCCAGCAGCTTGGCCGGCGGGGGTGGCTACACCTTC. Its translation: CASSLAGGGGYTF.